The rows below give T cell receptor beta chains drawn from one sample of a study of low-dose radiotherapy and immunotherapy resistance in tumors. From the reads, TCRdb called clonotypes with MiXCR, one entry per CDR3 protein. The sample yields approximately 90,000 distinct CDR3 sequences, more than 8% seen once. The sample was PBMCs, taken before treatment. The receptor source for this set is a male donor with prostate cancer. Each CDR3 is given with its conserved first and last residue. Fields, in order: clone size, J gene, D gene, V gene, CDR3 DNA, CDR3 protein. D genes are given only for firm matches. A row's size may be missing; if present it is once, few, many or a size class.

clone size: many
J gene: TRBJ1-3
D gene: NA
V gene: TRBV18
CDR3 DNA: TGTGCCAGCTCACCTTCACGAGGGGGCTCTGGAAACACCATATATTTT
CDR3 protein: CASSPSRGGSGNTIYF

clone size: many
J gene: TRBJ1-1
D gene: TRBD1
V gene: TRBV30
CDR3 DNA: TGTGCCCAGAAACAGGGGGTGAACACTGAAGCTTTCTTT
CDR3 protein: CAQKQGVNTEAFF

clone size: NA
J gene: TRBJ2-7
D gene: TRBD1
V gene: TRBV28
CDR3 DNA: TGTGCCAGCAGGACGGGACAGGGCAGCTACGAGCAGTACTTC
CDR3 protein: CASRTGQGSYEQYF

clone size: many
J gene: TRBJ2-7
D gene: NA
V gene: TRBV25-1
CDR3 DNA: TGTGCCAGCAGTGAAATCTGGGGGCTCGAGCAGTACTTC
CDR3 protein: CASSEIWGLEQYF

clone size: many
J gene: TRBJ2-2
D gene: NA
V gene: TRBV28
CDR3 DNA: TGTGCCAGCAGTTTTCCCGTGGGGGTGGCGAACCTCGGGGAGCTGTTTTTT
CDR3 protein: CASSFPVGVANLGELFF

clone size: many
J gene: TRBJ2-7
D gene: TRBD2
V gene: TRBV11-2
CDR3 DNA: TGTGCCAGCAGCTTAGGGAGGGGCGGGAGGTATCCCTCCTACGAGCAGTACTTC
CDR3 protein: CASSLGRGGRYPSYEQYF

clone size: many
J gene: TRBJ2-1
D gene: NA
V gene: TRBV12-3/TRBV12-4
CDR3 DNA: TGTGCCAGCAGGGCTTGGGATGGTGACAATGAGCAGTTCTTC
CDR3 protein: CASRAWDGDNEQFF

clone size: many
J gene: TRBJ2-1
D gene: TRBD1
V gene: TRBV7-8
CDR3 DNA: TGTGCCAGCAGGCAAGGACAGGGAACCTACAATGAGCAGTTCTTC
CDR3 protein: CASRQGQGTYNEQFF

clone size: NA
J gene: TRBJ2-7
D gene: TRBD2
V gene: TRBV28
CDR3 DNA: TGTGCCGGCAGCGTCCTAGCGGGAGCGCCCTACGAGCAGTACTTC
CDR3 protein: CAGSVLAGAPYEQYF

clone size: many
J gene: TRBJ2-6
D gene: TRBD1
V gene: TRBV27
CDR3 DNA: TGTGCCAGCAGTACACGACAGGGGTACTCTGGGGCCAACGTCCTGACTTTC
CDR3 protein: CASSTRQGYSGANVLTF

clone size: medium-sized
J gene: TRBJ2-1
D gene: TRBD2
V gene: TRBV5-4
CDR3 DNA: TGTGCCAGCAGCTTGGCTCGCAATAGCGGGAGGTTTGAGCAGTTCTTC
CDR3 protein: CASSLARNSGRFEQFF

clone size: many
J gene: TRBJ2-5
D gene: NA
V gene: TRBV28
CDR3 DNA: TGTGCCAGCAGTTTATATTCCGATTACCAAGAGACCCAGTACTTC
CDR3 protein: CASSLYSDYQETQYF

clone size: many
J gene: TRBJ2-1
D gene: TRBD2
V gene: TRBV11-3
CDR3 DNA: TGTGCCAGCAGCACGACTAGCGGGAAGAGCTCCTACAATGAGCAGTTCTTC
CDR3 protein: CASSTTSGKSSYNEQFF

clone size: many
J gene: TRBJ2-5
D gene: NA
V gene: TRBV6-5
CDR3 DNA: TGTGCCAGCAGTTCCCCCCACCTGAAGACCCAGTACTTC
CDR3 protein: CASSSPHLKTQYF

clone size: many
J gene: TRBJ1-2
D gene: NA
V gene: TRBV6-6
CDR3 DNA: TGTGCCAGCAGCCCTGTGGGGTTCGGAAACTATGGCTACACCTTC
CDR3 protein: CASSPVGFGNYGYTF

clone size: many
J gene: TRBJ2-2
D gene: TRBD2
V gene: TRBV20-1
CDR3 DNA: TGCAGTGCACCAAGGGGACTAGCGAACACCGGGGAGCTGTTTTTT
CDR3 protein: CSAPRGLANTGELFF

clone size: NA
J gene: TRBJ1-2
D gene: TRBD1
V gene: TRBV7-9
CDR3 DNA: TGTGCCAGCAGCCGACAGGGGGGTCAGGGCTACACCTTC
CDR3 protein: CASSRQGGQGYTF

clone size: few
J gene: TRBJ2-1
D gene: TRBD2
V gene: TRBV5-1
CDR3 DNA: TGCGCCAGCACCCGGACTAGCGGGGGCTACAATGAGCAGTTCTTC
CDR3 protein: CASTRTSGGYNEQFF

clone size: many
J gene: TRBJ2-2
D gene: TRBD2
V gene: TRBV5-1
CDR3 DNA: TGCGCCAGCAGCTTGGCTAGCGGGGACACCGGGGAGCTGTTTTTT
CDR3 protein: CASSLASGDTGELFF

clone size: many
J gene: TRBJ1-3
D gene: NA
V gene: TRBV28
CDR3 DNA: TGTGCCAGCAGTATAGGGAATACTGGAAACACCATATATTTT
CDR3 protein: CASSIGNTGNTIYF

clone size: many
J gene: TRBJ2-5
D gene: TRBD2
V gene: TRBV20-1
CDR3 DNA: TGCAGTGCTAGCCGCGGGAGTATGCTGGAGACCCAGTACTTC
CDR3 protein: CSASRGSMLETQYF

clone size: many
J gene: TRBJ2-7
D gene: NA
V gene: TRBV30
CDR3 DNA: TGTGCCTGGAGTCGACAGGCGTTCTCAGGGTACGAGCAGTACTTC
CDR3 protein: CAWSRQAFSGYEQYF

clone size: many
J gene: TRBJ2-1
D gene: TRBD2
V gene: TRBV6-1
CDR3 DNA: TGTGCCAGCAGTGACCTAGCGGGAGGGAGGGGTGAGCAGTTCTTC
CDR3 protein: CASSDLAGGRGEQFF

clone size: many
J gene: TRBJ1-1
D gene: TRBD1
V gene: TRBV3-1
CDR3 DNA: TGTGCCAGCAGCCCCCGGGACAGGGGGAACACTGAAGCTTTCTTT
CDR3 protein: CASSPRDRGNTEAFF

clone size: NA
J gene: TRBJ1-5
D gene: NA
V gene: TRBV5-5
CDR3 DNA: TGTGCCAGCAGCTTGGCCGGGACTGAAAATCAGCCCCAGCATTTT
CDR3 protein: CASSLAGTENQPQHF

clone size: many
J gene: TRBJ2-7
D gene: NA
V gene: TRBV20-1
CDR3 DNA: TGCAGTGCTTCAGGGGTTCACTCGGACGAGCAGTACTTC
CDR3 protein: CSASGVHSDEQYF

clone size: many
J gene: TRBJ1-1
D gene: NA
V gene: TRBV28
CDR3 DNA: TGTGCCAGCAGTCCCATCCAAACAGGCGGGAACACTGAAGCTTTCTTT
CDR3 protein: CASSPIQTGGNTEAFF

clone size: many
J gene: TRBJ2-1
D gene: NA
V gene: TRBV7-9
CDR3 DNA: TGTGCCAGCAGCTTACTTATCTGGGGGAGTGTCGAGCAGTTCTTC
CDR3 protein: CASSLLIWGSVEQFF

clone size: many
J gene: TRBJ2-4
D gene: NA
V gene: TRBV21-1
CDR3 DNA: TGTGCCAGCAGCAAAGGAAGGTACTCGCCTCCCAACTTCTTAGCCAAAAACATTCAGTACTTC
CDR3 protein: CASSKGRYSPPNFLAKNIQYF

clone size: many
J gene: TRBJ2-3
D gene: TRBD2
V gene: TRBV4-2
CDR3 DNA: TGTGCCAGCAGCCAAGGGATCAGCGGGAAAGGGTCAGATACGCAGTATTTT
CDR3 protein: CASSQGISGKGSDTQYF

clone size: many
J gene: TRBJ2-7
D gene: NA
V gene: TRBV5-1
CDR3 DNA: TGCGCCACCAGACTAGACCAGGGAAACTACGAGCAGTACTTC
CDR3 protein: CATRLDQGNYEQYF

clone size: many
J gene: TRBJ1-5
D gene: NA
V gene: TRBV7-6
CDR3 DNA: TGTGCCAGCAGCCCGAACGCTAACAGGGATCAGCCCCAGCATTTT
CDR3 protein: CASSPNANRDQPQHF

clone size: many
J gene: TRBJ2-6
D gene: NA
V gene: TRBV30
CDR3 DNA: TGTGCCTGGTCTCGGGCTGTCTACTCTGGGGCCAACGTCCTGACTTTC
CDR3 protein: CAWSRAVYSGANVLTF

clone size: many
J gene: TRBJ1-5
D gene: NA
V gene: TRBV12-3/TRBV12-4
CDR3 DNA: TGTGCCAGCAGTACCGACAGGCTTCAGCCCCAGCATTTT
CDR3 protein: CASSTDRLQPQHF

clone size: NA
J gene: TRBJ2-7
D gene: NA
V gene: TRBV4-3
CDR3 DNA: TGCGCCAGCAGCCAAGAATATTTTGCGGCATCCGAGCAGTACTTC
CDR3 protein: CASSQEYFAASEQYF

clone size: few
J gene: TRBJ2-1
D gene: NA
V gene: TRBV28
CDR3 DNA: TGTGCCAGCAGTTTCGTAGACTACAATGAGCAGTTCTTC
CDR3 protein: CASSFVDYNEQFF

clone size: many
J gene: TRBJ1-2
D gene: NA
V gene: TRBV28
CDR3 DNA: TGTGCCGCCACAAGGGGGTATGGCTACACCTTC
CDR3 protein: CAATRGYGYTF

clone size: many
J gene: TRBJ2-1
D gene: TRBD2
V gene: TRBV20-1
CDR3 DNA: TGCAGTGCTAGTACTAGCGGCCAGTACAATGAGCAGTTCTTC
CDR3 protein: CSASTSGQYNEQFF

clone size: many
J gene: TRBJ2-7
D gene: NA
V gene: TRBV29-1
CDR3 DNA: TGCAGCGTTGAATCGGGGGCCGCAACTCAGTACTTC
CDR3 protein: CSVESGAATQYF

clone size: many
J gene: TRBJ2-7
D gene: NA
V gene: TRBV28
CDR3 DNA: TGTGCCAGCAGTTCCCCGAGGACTGGATCCTACGAGCAGTACTTC
CDR3 protein: CASSSPRTGSYEQYF

clone size: many
J gene: TRBJ2-5
D gene: NA
V gene: TRBV20-1
CDR3 DNA: TGCAGTGCTAGGGGGGGGGACAGTAATCAAGAGACCCAGTACTTC
CDR3 protein: CSARGGDSNQETQYF

clone size: many
J gene: TRBJ2-7
D gene: TRBD2
V gene: TRBV3-1
CDR3 DNA: TGTGCCAGCAGCCAAGAATCTGTGCGGCTAGCGGGAGGCACGGGGCAGTACTTC
CDR3 protein: CASSQESVRLAGGTGQYF

clone size: many
J gene: TRBJ2-3
D gene: NA
V gene: TRBV11-1
CDR3 DNA: TGTGCCAGCAGCTCCCAGGAAGTAAGCACAGATACGCAGTATTTT
CDR3 protein: CASSSQEVSTDTQYF

clone size: many
J gene: TRBJ2-1
D gene: NA
V gene: TRBV29-1
CDR3 DNA: TGCAGCGTTCGATTGGGAGGTCTGCGCTCCTACAATGAGCAGTTCTTC
CDR3 protein: CSVRLGGLRSYNEQFF

clone size: many
J gene: TRBJ2-5
D gene: NA
V gene: TRBV20-1
CDR3 DNA: TGCAGCGCTAGCGAGCAGACCCAGTACTTC
CDR3 protein: CSASEQTQYF

clone size: many
J gene: TRBJ1-2
D gene: NA
V gene: TRBV3-1
CDR3 DNA: TGTGCCAGCAGCCAGAGGGCCAGGGCCTATGGCTACACCTTC
CDR3 protein: CASSQRARAYGYTF

clone size: many
J gene: TRBJ2-4
D gene: TRBD2
V gene: TRBV6-2/TRBV6-3
CDR3 DNA: TGTGCCAGCAGCACCGGGACTAGCGGGCCCCTAGCCAAAAACATTCAGTACTTC
CDR3 protein: CASSTGTSGPLAKNIQYF

clone size: many
J gene: TRBJ2-6
D gene: TRBD2
V gene: TRBV10-3
CDR3 DNA: TGTGCCATCAGTACAGGTGGTAGCGGGAGGGCCAACGTCCTGACTTTC
CDR3 protein: CAISTGGSGRANVLTF

clone size: many
J gene: TRBJ1-2
D gene: NA
V gene: TRBV30
CDR3 DNA: TGTGCCTGGAGTAGAGCTAACTATGGCTACACCTTC
CDR3 protein: CAWSRANYGYTF

clone size: many
J gene: TRBJ2-1
D gene: TRBD2
V gene: TRBV19
CDR3 DNA: TGTGCCAGTACCCCGGGCGGCGGGAGGATTCTTGAGCAGTTCTTC
CDR3 protein: CASTPGGGRILEQFF